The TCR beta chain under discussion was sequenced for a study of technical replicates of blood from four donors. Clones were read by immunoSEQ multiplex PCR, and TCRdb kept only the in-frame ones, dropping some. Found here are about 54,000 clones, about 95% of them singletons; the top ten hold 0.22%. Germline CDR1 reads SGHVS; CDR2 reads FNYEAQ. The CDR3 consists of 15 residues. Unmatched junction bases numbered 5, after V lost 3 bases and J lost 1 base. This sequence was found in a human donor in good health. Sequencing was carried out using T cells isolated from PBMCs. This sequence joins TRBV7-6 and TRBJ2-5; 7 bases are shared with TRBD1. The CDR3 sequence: CASSFVTGTQETQYF. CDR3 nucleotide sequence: TGTGCCAGCAGCTTCGTGACAGGGACCCAAGAGACCCAGTACTTC.